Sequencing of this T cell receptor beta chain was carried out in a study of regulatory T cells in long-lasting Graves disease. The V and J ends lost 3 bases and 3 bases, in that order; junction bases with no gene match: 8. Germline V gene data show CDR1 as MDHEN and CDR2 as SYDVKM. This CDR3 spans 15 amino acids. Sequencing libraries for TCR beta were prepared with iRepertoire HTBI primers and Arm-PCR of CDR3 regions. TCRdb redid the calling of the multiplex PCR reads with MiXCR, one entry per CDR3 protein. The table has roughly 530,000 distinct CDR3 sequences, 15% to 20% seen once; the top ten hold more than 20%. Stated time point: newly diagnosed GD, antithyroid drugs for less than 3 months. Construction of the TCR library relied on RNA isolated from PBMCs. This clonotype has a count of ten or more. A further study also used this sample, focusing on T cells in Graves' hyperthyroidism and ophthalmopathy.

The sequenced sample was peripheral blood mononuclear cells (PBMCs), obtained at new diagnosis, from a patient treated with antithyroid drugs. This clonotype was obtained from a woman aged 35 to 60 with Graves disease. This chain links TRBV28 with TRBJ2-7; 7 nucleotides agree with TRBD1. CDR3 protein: CASSFEGTVNYEQYF. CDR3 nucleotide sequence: TGTGCCAGCAGTTTTGAGGGGACAGTGAACTACGAGCAGTACTTC.